One sample yielded the 27 T cell receptor beta chains listed below, sequenced in a study of cytomegalovirus exposure and HLA in healthy donors. The PCR used 60 Vbeta and 13 Jbeta primers. Produced via immunoSEQ multiplex PCR; TCRdb's table is partial and in-frame only. This table holds about 200,000 clones, more than 60% found once. The sequencing sample was made of PBMCs. All receptors come from a girl aged 2 to 9 in good health and CMV-seronegative.

V gene TRBV5-6 combines with J gene TRBJ1-2, with D unclear. CDR3 length: 15 amino acids. V lost 6 bases, J lost 0 bases, and 15 bases lay in between. The germline V gene encodes CDR1 SGHDT and CDR2 YYEEEE. The DNA for the CDR3 is TGTGCCAGCACCCAGCGGCCAGAGACTAACTATGGCTACACCTTC. Residues: CASTQRPETNYGYTF.

V and J are TRBV6-1 and TRBJ2-1; the D is unclear. There are 15 residues in the CDR3. Trimming removed 1 base at V and 11 bases at J, with 18 bases between. Looked up from germline, CDR1 is MNHNS and CDR2 is SASEGT. Written as DNA, the CDR3 is TGTGCCAGCAGTGAAGTGGCAGGCCTACCCTTTCAGCAGTTCTTC. It yields the protein CASSEVAGLPFQQFF.

There are a few counts of this clone. The CDR3 nucleotides are TGTGCCAGGATCAATAGACAGGGGGCTTGTGAAGCTTTCTTT. Translated, it gives CARINRQGACEAFF. The chain combines TRBV21-1 with TRBJ1-1; no DNA check was done on the table's D call, TRBD1. TRBV21-1 is listed as a pseudogene. CDR3 size: 14 residues.

This rearrangement joins TRBV14 to TRBJ2-5; D gene unclear. V lost 1 base to trimming and J lost 5 bases, with 14 bases between them. The CDR3 has 15 amino acids. CDR1 and CDR2 (germline): SGHDN, FVKESK. CDR3 DNA sequence: TGTGCCAGCAGCCAAGGGGCAACCCCCCTGGAGACCCAGTACTTC. It encodes CASSQGATPLETQYF.

This clone has a handful of counts. The V and J genes are TRBV11-2 and TRBJ2-7; the match to TRBD2 covers 8 bases. Germline V gives CDR1 SGHAT, CDR2 FQNNGV. This CDR3 region has 16 residues. V lost 0 bases and J lost 0; bases outside the gene matches: 4. The CDR3, as DNA: TGTGCCAGCAGCTTAGACGTAGCGGGGTACTCCTACGAGCAGTACTTC. Its translation: CASSLDVAGYSYEQYF.

The rearrangement links TRBV7-9 to TRBJ2-2, with a tentative D call TRBD2 (5 bases). Trimming removed 6 bases at V and 0 bases at J, with 14 bases between. The CDR3 covers 16 residues. Looked up from germline, CDR1 is SEHNR and CDR2 is FQNEAQ (reference sequence). As DNA, the CDR3 is TGTGCCAGCAGGTCCGGGATGAGAACGAACACCGGGGAGCTGTTTTTT. It specifies CASRSGMRTNTGELFF.

This sequence joins TRBV18 and TRBJ2-7; 7 bases map to TRBD1. The CDR3 runs 16 residues. With V trimmed by 4 bases and J by 1 base, 10 bases remained unmatched. CDR1 and CDR2 (germline): KGHSH, LQKENI. The CDR3 DNA reads TGTGCCAGCTCACTGAGAACGGGACAGAGTTCCTACGAGCAGTACTTC. Its protein product is CASSLRTGQSSYEQYF.

A note on this clone: Compared with germline, one end of the junction differs, possibly owing to a read error. The chain links TRBV6-6 to TRBJ1-2, with D uncertain. This CDR3 spans 12 amino acids. Germline CDR1 reads MNHNY; CDR2 reads SVGAGI (reference sequence). The CDR3 here is CASSYSQPDYSF. The DNA of the CDR3 is TGTGCCAGCAGTTACTCCCAGCCGGACTACTCCTTC.

The chain recombines TRBV27 with TRBJ2-1, with D possibly matching TRBD1 (5 bases). Between the trimmed V and J ends, which lost 8 bases and 4 bases, there was a span of 15 bases. This CDR3 spans 14 amino acids. Looked up from germline, CDR1 is MNHEY and CDR2 is SMNVEV (reference sequence). The CDR3 bases are TGTGCCAGCGGCAAGGAACAGGTTTACAATGAGCAGTTCTTC. This gives the protein CASGKEQVYNEQFF.

The rearrangement links TRBV5-1 to TRBJ2-2; TRBD2 matches at 7 bases. The CDR3 has 15 residues. Unmatched junction bases numbered 4, after V lost 1 base and J lost 4 bases. The germline V gene encodes CDR1 SGHRS and CDR2 YFSETQ. CDR3 residues: CASSLPGGGTGELFF. DNA of the CDR3: TGCGCCAGCAGCTTGCCTGGGGGGGGCACCGGGGAGCTGTTTTTT.

This chain uses TRBV5-1 with TRBJ2-5, with D possibly TRBD2 on 5 matching bases. V was trimmed by 3 bases and J by 2 bases, leaving 8 bases between them. This CDR3 is 13 amino acids long. Per the germline V gene, CDR1 is SGHRS and CDR2 is YFSETQ. CDR3 in amino acids: CASSSGIQETQYF. The CDR3 nucleotides are TGCGCCAGCAGCTCCGGGATACAAGAGACCCAGTACTTC. Variable domain in full (rest from reference TRBV5-1 and TRBJ2-5): KAGVTQTPRYLIKTRGQQVTLSCSPISGHRSVSWYQQTPGQGLQFLFEYFSETQRNKGNFPGRFSGRQFSNSRSEMNVSTLELGDSALYLCASSSGIQETQYFGPGTRLLVL.

The sample holds a few counts of this clone. For the CDR3, the DNA is TGTGCCAGCAGCCAACCGGCGGGGAATCCCCAGCACGAGCAGTACTTC. As protein: CASSQPAGNPQHEQYF. The chain recombines TRBV4-2 with TRBJ2-7; possibly TRBD2 for D (6 bases). Germline CDR1 reads LGHNA; CDR2 reads YNFKEQ. The CDR3 has 16 amino acids. With 2 bases removed from V and 5 bases from J, the gap between germline ends came to 19 bases.

In its sample, this clone was seen a few times. Other DNA sequences in this specimen translate into the identical CDR3. The chain is built from TRBV5-1 and TRBJ1-1, with D perhaps TRBD1 (6 bases). Germline V gene sequence: CDR1 SGHRS, CDR2 YFSETQ. This CDR3 has 13 residues. Deletions cut 2 bases from V and 3 bases from J, with 8 bases between. The CDR3 DNA reads as TGCGCCAGCAGCTTCTCAGGGGACACTGAAGCTTTCTTT. This codes for CASSFSGDTEAFF.

The chain has TRBV7-9 and TRBJ2-3; no reliable D call. Germline V CDR1 and CDR2: SEHNR, FQNEAQ (reference sequence). CDR3 length: 14 amino acids. The germline V and J ends were trimmed by 3 bases and 6 bases, with 13 bases remaining between them. The CDR3 sequence: CASSFIPVPDTQYF. CDR3 coding DNA: TGTGCCAGCAGCTTCATCCCGGTGCCGGATACGCAGTATTTT.

The rearrangement joins TRBV9 to TRBJ2-3; a possible D gene is TRBD2 (5 bases). CDR3 length: 15 amino acids. Germline CDR1 is SGDLS and CDR2 is YYNGEE. V shed 3 bases and J shed 0 bases, with 11 bases lying between them. The CDR3 DNA is TGTGCCAGCAGCGAAGAGTTAGCGAGCACAGATACGCAGTATTTT. The encoded protein is CASSEELASTDTQYF.

V and J are TRBV5-1 and TRBJ2-6; D unclear. V was pared by 4 bases and J by 0 bases, with 8 bases between. The CDR3 runs to 15 residues. Germline lookup yields CDR1 SGHRS and CDR2 YFSETQ. In DNA, the CDR3 is TGCGCCAGCAGCCAGATCACCTCTGGGGCCAACGTCCTGACTTTC. It codes for CASSQITSGANVLTF.

The chain recombines TRBV9 with TRBJ2-3, with D tentatively TRBD2 (7 bases). The CDR3 consists of 15 residues. V shed 0 bases and J shed 5 bases, with 13 bases lying between them. CDR1 is SGDLS, CDR2 YYNGEE, per germline. CDR3 loop: CASSVGAGAGDTQYF. The DNA of the CDR3 is TGTGCCAGCAGCGTAGGGGCGGGGGCGGGAGATACGCAGTATTTT.

V gene TRBV6-5 combines with J gene TRBJ1-5; D not certain. CDR1 MNHEY and CDR2 SVGAGI come from the germline V gene. V was trimmed by 2 bases and J by 5 bases, leaving 10 bases between them. The length of the CDR3 is 14 residues. DNA of the CDR3: TGTGCCAGCAGTTACGTCGGGGTTCATCAGCCCCAGCATTTT. As protein: CASSYVGVHQPQHF.

The chain couples TRBV18 to TRBJ1-1, with 7 bases aligning to TRBD1. V was pared by 2 bases and J by 11 bases, with 8 bases of the junction left unmatched. CDR3 length: 13 residues. Germline CDR1 reads KGHSH; CDR2 reads LQKENI. The chain's CDR3 is CASSPSTGALAFF. In DNA, the CDR3 is TGTGCCAGCTCACCATCTACAGGGGCATTGGCTTTCTTT.

This sequence joins TRBV5-4 and TRBJ2-7, with TRBD1 matching over 8 bases. Germline lookup yields CDR1 SGHNT and CDR2 YYREEE (reference sequence). After removal of 3 bases from V and 2 bases from J, the junction contained 7 bases not matched to a gene. The CDR3 runs 15 residues. CDR3 coding DNA: TGTGCCAGCAGCTCTCAGGGGGCGTCTACCTACGAGCAGTACTTC. This gives the protein CASSSQGASTYEQYF.

This rearrangement joins TRBV7-3 to TRBJ2-1; TRBD2 matches 7 bases. V was pared by 2 bases and J by 8 bases, with 6 bases of the junction left unmatched. Looked up from germline, CDR1 is SGHTA and CDR2 is FQGTGA. This CDR3 region has 14 residues. CDR3 protein: CASSLSSGRDEQFF. In nucleotides, the CDR3 is TGTGCCAGCAGCTTATCGTCAGGGAGGGATGAGCAGTTCTTC.

The genes are TRBV7-9 and TRBJ1-1; 9 bases fit TRBD1. This CDR3 is 17 amino acids long. Germline loops: CDR1 SEHNR, CDR2 FQNEAQ (reference sequence). The V segment lost 0 bases and the J segment 6 bases; nucleotides outside the gene matches: 11. CDR3 nucleotides: TGTGCCAGCAGCTTAGCGCAGGGGACAGGGAGAACCGCTGAAGCTTTCTTT. This translates into CASSLAQGTGRTAEAFF.

The chain combines TRBV5-1 with TRBJ1-3; TRBD1 is a possible D gene (5 bases). The ends were cut back, 4 bases at V and 0 bases at J, with 8 bases in the middle. Germline V lookup: CDR1 SGHRS, CDR2 YFSETQ. The CDR3 totals 14 residues. CDR3 in amino acids: CASSADNSGNTIYF. Here the CDR3 DNA reads TGCGCCAGCAGCGCGGACAACTCTGGAAACACCATATATTTT.

The chain combines TRBV11-2 with TRBJ1-1, with a tentative D call TRBD1 (6 bases). The CDR3 is made up of 14 amino acids. Trimming cost V 5 bases and J 8 bases, with 18 bases left between them. Germline CDR1 reads SGHAT; CDR2 reads FQNNGV. The CDR3 spells CASSPRPTGKEAFF. The CDR3 nucleotides read TGTGCCAGCAGCCCCCGGCCAACAGGGAAAGAAGCTTTCTTT.

This clone was seen a single time. The genes are TRBV19 and TRBJ2-7, with 7 bases that match TRBD2. The trim removed 3 bases at V and 2 bases at J, leaving 7 bases unmatched. The CDR3 has 15 residues. The germline gives CDR1 LNHDA, CDR2 SQIVND (reference sequence). CDR3 nucleotides: TGTGCCAGTAGTATTAGTAGGGCGGGGGCCTACGAGCAGTACTTC. This gives the protein CASSISRAGAYEQYF.

This chain links TRBV30 with TRBJ2-1, with TRBD2 as a possible D gene (5 bases). Germline V gives CDR1 GTSNPN, CDR2 SVGIG (reference sequence). V was shortened by 5 bases and J by 0 bases, with 17 bases between the two germline ends. The CDR3 consists of 16 residues. The CDR3 region is CAWCRLPNPSYNEQFF. The CDR3 DNA reads TGTGCCTGGTGTCGACTACCAAATCCCTCCTACAATGAGCAGTTCTTC. Based on the CDR3 plus reference TRBV30 and TRBJ2-1, the full variable domain is SQTIHQWPATLVQPVGSPLSLECTVEGTSNPNLYWYRQAAGRGLQLLFYSVGIGQISSEVPQNLSASRPQDRQFILSSKKLLLSDSGFYLCAWCRLPNPSYNEQFFGPGTRLTVL.

This clone was counted a single time. V is TRBV14 and J is TRBJ1-2; possible D gene TRBD1, 5 bases. Trimming cost V 5 bases and J 7 bases, with 17 bases left between them. The CDR3 loop spans 14 amino acids. Per the germline V gene, CDR1 is SGHDN and CDR2 is FVKESK. This CDR3 is CASSGRPGQGGYTF. Here the CDR3 DNA reads TGTGCCAGCAGCGGCCGCCCAGGGCAAGGTGGCTACACCTTC.